This TCR beta chain was obtained from a study of blood T cells in healthy people across ages. Notes on the study in general: The study found more naive CD4+ cells and higher diversity in long-lived than aged donors. Naive T cell percentage showed a strong correlation with TCR beta diversity.

Peripheral blood was drawn, around 9.4 milliliters per donor. Samples had at least 6 million PBMCs isolated from them. The CDR3 has 17 amino acids. With 2 bases removed from V and 4 bases from J, the gap between germline ends came to 15 bases. CDR1 and CDR2 from the germline V gene are LGHDT and YNNKEL (reference sequence). Through a sample-barcoded 5' primer and a J-beta primer mix, a second PCR was run for roughly 6 to 12 cycles. In TCRdb, the 5' RACE reads were re-called with MiXCR into one record per CDR3 protein. The repertoire holds around 620,000 distinct CDR3 sequences, with 27% as singletons. Turning to this clonotype: Its antigen is unknown.

The sequencing input was blood. The TCR originated in a woman in her sixties or seventies in good health. This chain uses TRBV3-1 with TRBJ2-6; D uncertain. DNA of the CDR3: TGTGCCAGCAGCCAAAGCCTTGGAGCTGGCGGGGCCAACGTCCTGACTTTC. This sequence encodes CASSQSLGAGGANVLTF.